Presented here are 9 T cell receptor beta chains from one specimen sequenced in a study of Graves' ophthalmopathy and Graves' hyperthyroidism. Amplified TCR beta CDR3 regions were obtained using RNA transcripts as template. First-round RT-PCR with HTBI primers preceded a second-round multiplex PCR. TCRdb recomputed calls from the multiplex PCR reads with MiXCR, one row per CDR3 protein. There are 600,000 to 700,000 distinct CDR3 sequences in the sample; under 50% occur only once, and more than 2.5% lies in the top ten. Specimen: peripheral blood. These receptors came from an adult man with Graves' ophthalmopathy.

In this sample, this clonotype turned up many times. The chain is built from TRBV7-2 and TRBJ1-4, with 8 bases aligning to TRBD1. Trimming took 4 bases from V and 4 from J; bases not matched to a gene: 11. Germline assignment: CDR1 SGHTA and CDR2 FQGNSA. The CDR3 extends over 17 amino acids. The CDR3 sequence is CASSWRTGGRINEKLFF. CDR3 in DNA: TGTGCCAGCAGCTGGAGAACAGGGGGAAGGATTAATGAAAAACTGTTTTTT. The whole variable domain, filled in from reference TRBV7-2 and TRBJ1-4, reads GAGVSQSPSNKVTEKGKDVELRCDPISGHTALYWYRQSLGQGLEFLIYFQGNSAPDKSGLPSDRFSAERTGGSVSTLTIQRTQQEDSAVYLCASSWRTGGRINEKLFFGSGTQLSVL.

V is TRBV13 and J is TRBJ2-2, with no clear D. The germline V and J ends were trimmed by 3 bases and 6 bases, with 11 bases remaining between them. Germline V gene lookup returns CDR1 PRHDT and CDR2 FYEKMQ (reference sequence). CDR3 size: 14 residues. The CDR3 DNA sequence: TGTGCCAGCAGCTTTCGGTCAGCCGCCGGGGAGCTGTTTTTT. This sequence encodes CASSFRSAAGELFF.

This chain links TRBV10-2 with TRBJ1-1; D gene unclear. This CDR3 has 14 amino acids. V was pared by 6 bases and J by 3 bases, with 14 bases between. Per the germline V gene, CDR1 is WSHSY and CDR2 is SAAADI. The CDR3 sequence: CASRAGGSYTEAFF. The CDR3 nucleotides read TGCGCCAGCAGGGCGGGAGGGAGTTACACTGAAGCTTTCTTT.

This clonotype was seen ten or more times. V gene TRBV2 combines with J gene TRBJ2-2; possible D gene TRBD1, 6 bases. With 6 bases removed from V and 8 bases from J, the gap between germline ends came to 10 bases. Germline V gene sequence: CDR1 SNHLY, CDR2 FYNNEI. The CDR3 covers 12 residues. CDR3 residues: CASRQGTGELFF. The CDR3 DNA reads TGTGCCAGCAGACAGGGAACTGGGGAGCTGTTTTTT.

This clonotype was recorded once. The chain recombines TRBV9 with TRBJ2-2; TRBD2 is a possible D gene (7 bases). V was pared by 7 bases and J by 11 bases, with 15 bases between. Germline V lookup: CDR1 SGDLS, CDR2 YYNGEE. The CDR3 loop spans 12 amino acids. The CDR3 nucleotides read TGTGCCAGCGGGGGGGGGCCTGGAGAGCTGTTTTTT. As protein: CASGGGPGELFF.

This clonotype appeared many times. The chain has TRBV9 and TRBJ2-7, with 14 bases lining up with TRBD2. In germline, CDR1 is SGDLS, CDR2 YYNGEE. With V trimmed by 3 bases and J by 6 bases, 2 bases remained unmatched. CDR3 length: 14 amino acids. The CDR3 DNA is TGTGCCAGCAGCGGGGGACTAGCGGGAGTCGAGCAGTACTTC. Amino acid sequence: CASSGGLAGVEQYF. Looking up the rest from reference TRBV9 and TRBJ2-7 gives the full variable domain: DSGVTQTPKHLITATGQRVTLRCSPRSGDLSVYWYQQSLDQGLQFLIQYYNGEERAKGNILERFSAQQFPDLHSELNLSSLELGDSALYFCASSGGLAGVEQYFGPGTRLTVT.

V and J are TRBV5-1 and TRBJ2-7; 10 positions agree with TRBD1. Germline values: CDR1 SGHRS, CDR2 YFSETQ. The CDR3 covers 15 residues. V shed 7 bases and J 3 bases; nucleotides not matched to a gene: 10. For the CDR3, the DNA is TGCGCCAGCTTCGATGTGGACAGGGGGTTCTACGAGCAGTACTTC. Encoded protein: CASFDVDRGFYEQYF.

The gene calls are TRBV2 and TRBJ1-1; D perhaps matches TRBD1 (6 bases). The germline gives CDR1 SNHLY, CDR2 FYNNEI. Trimming left V 6 bases short and J 0 bases short, with 17 bases between. This CDR3 comprises 16 residues. In DNA form, the CDR3 reads TGTGCCAGCAGAGGACAGAGGGATTTAATGAACACTGAAGCTTTCTTT. It is translated as CASRGQRDLMNTEAFF.

With respect to this clonotype: Relative to the germline gene, one junction end is altered; a read error may explain this. V usage is TRBV10-3 and J usage is TRBJ1-3; D unresolved. CDR1 and CDR2 from the germline V gene are ENHRY and SYGVKD. This CDR3 region has 14 residues. The CDR3 bases are TGTGCCAGCAGTGCCCTGGGGACTGGAAACACCATATATTTT. Amino acid sequence: CASSALGTGNTIYF.